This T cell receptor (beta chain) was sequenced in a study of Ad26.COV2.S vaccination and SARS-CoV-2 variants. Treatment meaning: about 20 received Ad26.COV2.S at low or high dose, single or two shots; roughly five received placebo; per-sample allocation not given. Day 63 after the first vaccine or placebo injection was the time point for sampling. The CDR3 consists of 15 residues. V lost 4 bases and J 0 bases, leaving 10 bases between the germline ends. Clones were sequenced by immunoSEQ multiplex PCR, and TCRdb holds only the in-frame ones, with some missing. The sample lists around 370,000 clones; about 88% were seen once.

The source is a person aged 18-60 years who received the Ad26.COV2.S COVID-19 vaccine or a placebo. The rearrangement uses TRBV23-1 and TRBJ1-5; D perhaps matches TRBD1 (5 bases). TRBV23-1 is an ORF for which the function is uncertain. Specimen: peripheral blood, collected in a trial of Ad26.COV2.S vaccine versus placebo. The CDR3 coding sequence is TGCGCCAGCAGTCGGAGGGGAGTTAGCAATCAGCCCCAGCATTTT. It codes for CASSRRGVSNQPQHF.